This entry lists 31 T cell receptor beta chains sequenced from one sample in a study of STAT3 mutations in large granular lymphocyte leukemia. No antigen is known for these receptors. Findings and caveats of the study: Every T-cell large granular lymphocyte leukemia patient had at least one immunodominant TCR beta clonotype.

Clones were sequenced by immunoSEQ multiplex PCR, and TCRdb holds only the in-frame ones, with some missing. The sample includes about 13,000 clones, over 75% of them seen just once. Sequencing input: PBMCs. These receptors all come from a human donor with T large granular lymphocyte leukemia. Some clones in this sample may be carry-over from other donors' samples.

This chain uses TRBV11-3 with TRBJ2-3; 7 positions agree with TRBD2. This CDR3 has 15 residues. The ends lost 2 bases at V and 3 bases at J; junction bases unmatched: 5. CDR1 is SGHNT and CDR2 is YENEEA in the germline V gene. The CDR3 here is CASSLYGGRTDTQYF. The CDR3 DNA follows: TGTGCCAGCAGCTTATATGGCGGGAGAACAGATACGCAGTATTTT.

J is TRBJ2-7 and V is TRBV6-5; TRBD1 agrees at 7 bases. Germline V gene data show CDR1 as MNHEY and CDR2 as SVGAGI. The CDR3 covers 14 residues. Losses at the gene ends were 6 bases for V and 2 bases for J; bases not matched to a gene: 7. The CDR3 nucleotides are TGTGCCAGCAGATCAACAGGGGTGCCCTACGAGCAGTACGTC. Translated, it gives CASRSTGVPYEQYV.

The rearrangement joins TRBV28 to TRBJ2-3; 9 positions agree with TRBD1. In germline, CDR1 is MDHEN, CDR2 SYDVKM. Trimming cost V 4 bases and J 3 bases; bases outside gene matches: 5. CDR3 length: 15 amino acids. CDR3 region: CASSSPGTGTDTQYF. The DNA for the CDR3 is TGTGCCAGCAGTTCCCCCGGGACAGGGACAGATACGCAGTATTTT.

CDR3 nucleotides: TGTGCCAGCAGTGAAGGGCCCGACACAGATACGCAGTATTTT. This translates into CASSEGPDTDTQYF. V is TRBV2 and J is TRBJ2-3; D gene ambiguous. The CDR3 totals 14 residues. The V gene's germline CDR1 is SNHLY and CDR2 FYNNEI. Deletions cut 1 base from V and 2 bases from J, with 7 bases between.

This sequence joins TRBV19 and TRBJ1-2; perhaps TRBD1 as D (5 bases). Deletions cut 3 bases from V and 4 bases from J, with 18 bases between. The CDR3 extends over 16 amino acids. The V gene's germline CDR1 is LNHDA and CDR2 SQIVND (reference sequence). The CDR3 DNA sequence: TGTGCCAGTAGTATCCTCGGGGGGGACGGTTCCTATGGCTACACCTTC. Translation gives CASSILGGDGSYGYTF.

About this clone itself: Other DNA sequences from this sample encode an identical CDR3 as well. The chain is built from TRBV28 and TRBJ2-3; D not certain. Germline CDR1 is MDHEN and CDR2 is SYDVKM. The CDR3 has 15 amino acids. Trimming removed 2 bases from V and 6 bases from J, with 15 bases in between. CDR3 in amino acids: CASSLNPGVGDTQYF. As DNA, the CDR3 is TGTGCCAGCAGTTTAAACCCTGGGGTTGGGGATACGCAGTATTTT.

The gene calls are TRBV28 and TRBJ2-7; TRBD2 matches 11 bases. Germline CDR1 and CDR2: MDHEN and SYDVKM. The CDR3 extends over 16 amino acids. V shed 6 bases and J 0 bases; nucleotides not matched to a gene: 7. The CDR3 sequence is CASRDSGRARSYEQYF. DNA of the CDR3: TGTGCCAGCAGGGATAGCGGGAGGGCCCGCTCCTACGAGCAGTACTTC.

This chain's CDR3 is CASSGTRVGGTEAFF. DNA for the CDR3: TGTGCCAGCAGCGGAACAAGGGTCGGGGGCACTGAAGCTTTCTTT. This rearrangement joins TRBV5-4 to TRBJ1-1, with D tentatively TRBD1 (5 bases). The V gene's germline CDR1 is SGHNT and CDR2 YYREEE (reference sequence). The V and J ends lost 4 bases and 4 bases respectively, with 17 bases between them. This CDR3 spans 15 amino acids.

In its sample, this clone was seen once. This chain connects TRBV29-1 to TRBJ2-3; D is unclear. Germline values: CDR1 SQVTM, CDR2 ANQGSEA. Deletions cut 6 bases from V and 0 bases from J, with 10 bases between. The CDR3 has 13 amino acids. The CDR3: CSVEPSSTDTQYF. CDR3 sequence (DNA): TGCAGCGTCGAGCCTTCGAGCACAGATACGCAGTATTTT.

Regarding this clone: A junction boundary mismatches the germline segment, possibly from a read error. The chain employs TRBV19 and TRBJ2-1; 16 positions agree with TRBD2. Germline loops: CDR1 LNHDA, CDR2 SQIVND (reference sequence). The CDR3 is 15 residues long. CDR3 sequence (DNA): TGTGCCAGTAGTATGGGACTAGCGGGAGGGCCGCAGATGGTCTTC. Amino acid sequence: CASSMGLAGGPQMVF.

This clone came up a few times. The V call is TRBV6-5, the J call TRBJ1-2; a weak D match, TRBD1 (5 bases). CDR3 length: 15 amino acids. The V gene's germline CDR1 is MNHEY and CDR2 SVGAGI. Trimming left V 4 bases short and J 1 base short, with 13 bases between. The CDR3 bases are TGTGCCAGCAGTTTAGGGACGCAAAATAACTATGGCTACACCTTC. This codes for CASSLGTQNNYGYTF.

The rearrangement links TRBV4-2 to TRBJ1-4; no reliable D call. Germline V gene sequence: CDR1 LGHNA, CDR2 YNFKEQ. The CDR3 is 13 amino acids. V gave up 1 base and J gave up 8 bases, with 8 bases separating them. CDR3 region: CASSQGAEEKLFF. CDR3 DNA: TGTGCCAGCAGCCAAGGGGCAGAAGAAAAACTGTTTTTT.

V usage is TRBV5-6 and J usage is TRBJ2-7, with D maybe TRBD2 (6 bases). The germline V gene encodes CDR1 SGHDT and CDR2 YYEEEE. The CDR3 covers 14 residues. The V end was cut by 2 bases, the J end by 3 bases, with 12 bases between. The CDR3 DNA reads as TGTGCCAGCAGCTTAGGCGGGATCGACTACGAGCAGTACTTC. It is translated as CASSLGGIDYEQYF.

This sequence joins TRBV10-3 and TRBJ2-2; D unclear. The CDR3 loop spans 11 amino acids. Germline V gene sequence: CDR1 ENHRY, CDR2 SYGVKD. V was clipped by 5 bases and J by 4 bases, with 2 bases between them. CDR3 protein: CAISSTGELFF. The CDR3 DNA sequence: TGTGCCATCAGTTCCACCGGGGAGCTGTTTTTT.

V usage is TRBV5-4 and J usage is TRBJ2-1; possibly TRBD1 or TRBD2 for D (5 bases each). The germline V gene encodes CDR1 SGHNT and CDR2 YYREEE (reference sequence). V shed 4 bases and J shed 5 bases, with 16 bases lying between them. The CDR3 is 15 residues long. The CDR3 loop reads CASSLVRDGDNEQFF. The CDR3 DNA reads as TGTGCCAGCAGCCTTGTAAGGGACGGGGACAATGAGCAGTTCTTC.

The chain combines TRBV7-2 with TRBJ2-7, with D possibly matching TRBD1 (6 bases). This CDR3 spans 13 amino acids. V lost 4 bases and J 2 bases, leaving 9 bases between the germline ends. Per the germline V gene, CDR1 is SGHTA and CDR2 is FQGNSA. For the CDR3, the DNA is TGTGCCAGCAGCTGGGACATCCCCTACGAGCAGTACTTC. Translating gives CASSWDIPYEQYF.

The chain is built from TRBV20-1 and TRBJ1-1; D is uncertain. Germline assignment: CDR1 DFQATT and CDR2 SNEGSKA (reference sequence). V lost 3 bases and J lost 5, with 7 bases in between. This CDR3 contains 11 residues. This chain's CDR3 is CSASAYTEAFF. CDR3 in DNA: TGCAGTGCTAGCGCATATACTGAAGCTTTCTTT.

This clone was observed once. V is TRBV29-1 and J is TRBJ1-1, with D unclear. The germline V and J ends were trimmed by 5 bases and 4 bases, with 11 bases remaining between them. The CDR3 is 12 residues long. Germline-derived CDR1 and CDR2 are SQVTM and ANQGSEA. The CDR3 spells CSVRPGITEAFF. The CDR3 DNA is TGCAGCGTTCGTCCAGGTATCACTGAAGCTTTCTTT.

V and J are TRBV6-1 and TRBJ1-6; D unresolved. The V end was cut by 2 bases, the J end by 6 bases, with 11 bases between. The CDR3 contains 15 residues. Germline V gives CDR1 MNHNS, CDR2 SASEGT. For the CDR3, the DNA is TGTGCCAGCAGTGAAATGAGAGGGTCTAATTCACCCCTCCACTTT. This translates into CASSEMRGSNSPLHF.

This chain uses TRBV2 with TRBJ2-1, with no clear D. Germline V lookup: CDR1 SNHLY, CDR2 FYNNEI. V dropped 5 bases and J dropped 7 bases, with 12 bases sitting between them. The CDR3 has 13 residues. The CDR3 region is CASSRLEVNEQFF. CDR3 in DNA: TGTGCCAGCAGTAGGCTAGAAGTGAATGAGCAGTTCTTC.

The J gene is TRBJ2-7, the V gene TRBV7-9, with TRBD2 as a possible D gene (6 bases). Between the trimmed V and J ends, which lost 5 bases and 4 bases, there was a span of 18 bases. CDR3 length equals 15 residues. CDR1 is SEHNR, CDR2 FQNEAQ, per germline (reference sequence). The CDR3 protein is CASSPRGSGVYEQYF. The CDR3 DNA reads TGTGCCAGCAGCCCCCGAGGTAGCGGCGTTTACGAGCAGTACTTC.

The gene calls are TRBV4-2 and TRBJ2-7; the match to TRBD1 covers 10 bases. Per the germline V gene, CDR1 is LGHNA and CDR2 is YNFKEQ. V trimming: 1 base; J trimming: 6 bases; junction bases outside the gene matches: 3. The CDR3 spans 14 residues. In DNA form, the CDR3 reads TGTGCCAGCAGCCAAGTTGGGACAGGGGCCGAGCAGTACTTC. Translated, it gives CASSQVGTGAEQYF.

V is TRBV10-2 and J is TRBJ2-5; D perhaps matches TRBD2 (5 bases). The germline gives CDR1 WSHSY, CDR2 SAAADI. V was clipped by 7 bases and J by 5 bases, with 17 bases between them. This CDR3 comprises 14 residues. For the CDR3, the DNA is TGCGCCAGCATGAGGGCCGTCCGGCGGGAGACCCAGTACTTC. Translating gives CASMRAVRRETQYF.

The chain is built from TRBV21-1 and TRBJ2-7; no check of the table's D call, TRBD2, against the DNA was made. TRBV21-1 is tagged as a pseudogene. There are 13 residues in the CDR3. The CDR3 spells CASSPRVPYEQYV. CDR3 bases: TGTGCCAGCAGCCCTCGGGTCCCCTACGAGCAGTACGTC.

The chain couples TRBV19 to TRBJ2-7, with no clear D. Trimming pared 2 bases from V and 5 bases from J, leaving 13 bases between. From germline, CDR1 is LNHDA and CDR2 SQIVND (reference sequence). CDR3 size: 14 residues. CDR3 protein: CASSIHPPQDEQYV. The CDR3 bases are TGTGCCAGTAGTATACATCCCCCCCAGGACGAGCAGTACGTC.

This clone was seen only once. The CDR3 sequence is CASSSGVWDNQPQHF. In DNA, the CDR3 is TGTGCCAGCAGTTCAGGGGTGTGGGACAATCAGCCCCAGCATTTT. The J gene is TRBJ1-5, the V gene TRBV27; tentatively, D is TRBD1 (6 bases). Trimming took off 4 bases at V and 3 bases at J, with 13 bases between the two ends. The CDR3 spans 15 residues. Germline CDR1 MNHEY, CDR2 SMNVEV (reference sequence).

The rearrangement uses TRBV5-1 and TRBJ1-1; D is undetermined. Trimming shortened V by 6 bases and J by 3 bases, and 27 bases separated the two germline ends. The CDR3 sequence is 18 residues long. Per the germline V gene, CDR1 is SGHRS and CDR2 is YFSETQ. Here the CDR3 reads CASKDRGPLGQEDTEAFF. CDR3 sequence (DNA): TGCGCCAGCAAAGATCGAGGGCCTCTCGGGCAGGAGGACACTGAAGCTTTCTTT.

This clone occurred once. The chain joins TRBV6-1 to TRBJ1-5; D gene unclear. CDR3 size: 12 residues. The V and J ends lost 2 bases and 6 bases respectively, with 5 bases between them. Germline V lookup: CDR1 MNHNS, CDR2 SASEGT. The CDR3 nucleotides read TGTGCCAGCAGTGAACGGGGTCAGCCCCAGCATTTT. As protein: CASSERGQPQHF.

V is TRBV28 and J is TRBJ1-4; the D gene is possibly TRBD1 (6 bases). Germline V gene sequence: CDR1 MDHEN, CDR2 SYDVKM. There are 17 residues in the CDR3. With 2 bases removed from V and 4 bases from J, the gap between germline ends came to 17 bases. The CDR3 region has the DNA TGTGCCAGCAGTTTACCCTCCTACGGGACACTTAATGAAAAACTGTTTTTT. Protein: CASSLPSYGTLNEKLFF.

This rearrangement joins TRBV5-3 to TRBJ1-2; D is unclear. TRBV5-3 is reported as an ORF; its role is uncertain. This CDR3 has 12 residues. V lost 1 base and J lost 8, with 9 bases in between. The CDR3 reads CARSLWGCGYTF. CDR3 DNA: TGTGCCAGAAGCTTGTGGGGTTGCGGCTACACCTTC.

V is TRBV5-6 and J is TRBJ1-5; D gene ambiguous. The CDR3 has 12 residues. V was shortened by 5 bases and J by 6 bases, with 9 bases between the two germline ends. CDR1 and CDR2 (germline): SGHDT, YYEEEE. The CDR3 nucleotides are TGTGCCAGCAGTCGCCAGAGTCAGCCCCAGCATTTT. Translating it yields CASSRQSQPQHF.